This T cell receptor (beta chain) appears in the sequencing data of a study of vaccination and CD4 T cells after COVID-19. Looked up from germline, CDR1 is LNHDA and CDR2 is SQIVND (reference sequence). The CDR3 is 14 residues long. With the Oncomine TCR Beta short-read assay, DNA from cultured CD4+ T cells was sequenced. TCRdb analysed the PCR reads with MiXCR anew, one entry per CDR3 protein. The sample contains around 15,000 distinct CDR3 sequences, about 43% of which appear only once. With respect to this clonotype: As yet, its antigen is unknown. The junction differs from germline at one of its ends, possibly a read error.

Treatment meaning: roughly 11-day PBMC culture with coronavirus spike peptide pools or control peptides (ViraFEST assay). Dates of positive PCR ran from March to December 2020, before US Alpha, Beta and Delta variants. The sequencing used CD4+ T cells from blood, cultured in vitro, collected after SARS-CoV-2 vaccination. This TCR was sampled from a human donor who had recovered from COVID-19. The genes are TRBV19 and TRBJ2-7; 7 nucleotides agree with TRBD2. The CDR3 region is CANSIGAGIYEQYF. DNA of the CDR3: TGTGCCAATAGTATAGGAGCGGGAATCTACGAGCAGTACTTC.